Detailed here is one T cell receptor beta chain. The target antigen is unknown. The sample belongs to a study of OX40 agonist ivuxolimab in advanced cancers. Study-wide background: While on treatment, patients had intravenous ivuxolimab at 0.01 to 10 mg/kg every 2 weeks. Eligibility rules accepted prior anti-PD-1, anti-PD-L1 or anti-CTLA-4 therapy, and around 44% had some. Two cutaneous melanoma patients and one hepatocellular carcinoma patient, three in all, had partial responses. Findings and limits, study-wide: Expanded peripheral T-cell antigen specificity went undetermined.

Germline CDR1 and CDR2: SGDLS and YYNGEE. The CDR3 has 13 residues. Trimming took 4 bases from V and 4 from J, leaving 11 bases between them. Clones were read by immunoSEQ multiplex PCR, and TCRdb kept only the in-frame ones, dropping some. The table has over 50,000 clones, approximately 84% seen once. V gene TRBV9 combines with J gene TRBJ1-1; possibly TRBD1 for D (5 bases). Specimen: CD4+ or CD8+ T cells sorted from blood, collected in a trial of the OX40 agonist ivuxolimab. This receptor was identified in an adult with an advanced solid tumor such as melanoma, head and neck, liver or kidney cancer. The CDR3 is CASSPGGSTEAFF. The CDR3 DNA is TGTGCCAGCAGCCCGGGGGGGAGCACTGAAGCTTTCTTT.